The source of this T cell receptor (beta chain) is a study of technical replicates of blood from a handful of donors. V lost 4 bases to trimming and J lost 4 bases; unmatched junction nucleotides: 10. Germline V gene sequence: CDR1 SEHNR, CDR2 FQNEAQ (reference sequence). The CDR3 is 16 residues long. Data came from immunoSEQ multiplex PCR; TCRdb stores just in-frame clones and leaves some out. The sample yields 80,000 or so clones, roughly 94% seen once. Material for sequencing was T cells isolated from PBMCs. The V gene is TRBV7-9, the J gene TRBJ1-3; 7 bases align to TRBD1. The TCR originated in a human donor in good health. The CDR3 region has the DNA TGTGCCAGCAGCTCAACCACAGGGGACCGCGGAAACACCATATATTTT. Translating gives CASSSTTGDRGNTIYF.